The next 17 T cell receptor beta chains were all read from a single sample in a study of blood T cell repertoires in COVID-19. TCRdb's table, derived via immunoSEQ multiplex PCR, lists solely in-frame clones and lacks some. Of around 180,000 clones listed, around 87% are singletons. Sequenced input: peripheral blood. These TCRs come from a woman in her 30s with active or convalescent COVID-19.

The chain carries TRBV10-1 and TRBJ1-1; the match to TRBD1 covers 9 bases. The trim removed 4 bases at V and 4 bases at J, leaving 10 bases unmatched. Germline V lookup: CDR1 WNHNN, CDR2 SYGVQD (reference sequence). CDR3 length: 16 residues. CDR3 sequence: CASSGGTGFGVTEAFF. CDR3 nucleotide sequence: TGCGCCAGCAGTGGCGGGACAGGGTTTGGGGTCACTGAAGCTTTCTTT.

The gene calls are TRBV5-1 and TRBJ2-7; 10 nucleotides agree with TRBD2. After removal of 4 bases from V and 2 bases from J, the junction contained 6 bases not matched to a gene. The CDR3 contains 15 residues. Germline V gene lookup returns CDR1 SGHRS and CDR2 YFSETQ. The CDR3 DNA reads TGCGCCAGCAGCCGTGAAAGCGGGGGGGCCTACGAGCAGTACTTC. Translating it yields CASSRESGGAYEQYF.

V gene TRBV7-9 combines with J gene TRBJ2-1; a possible D gene is TRBD2 (6 bases). The CDR3 runs to 19 residues. Trimming left V 3 bases short and J 0 bases short, with 21 bases between. Germline V gives CDR1 SEHNR, CDR2 FQNEAQ (reference sequence). CDR3 sequence (DNA): TGTGCCAGCAGCTTTCCGAGGGAAGGGGACTCGAACTCCTACAATGAGCAGTTCTTC. Its translation: CASSFPREGDSNSYNEQFF. Complete variable domain (other parts from reference TRBV7-9 and TRBJ2-1): DTGVSQNPRHKITKRGQNVTFRCDPISEHNRLYWYRQTLGQGPEFLTYFQNEAQLEKSRLLSDRFSAERPKGSFSTLEIQRTEQGDSAMYLCASSFPREGDSNSYNEQFFGPGTRLTVL.

DNA for the CDR3: TGTGCCAGCAGCTTGAGGGTAGCGGGAGCGAATGAGCAGTTCTTC. Encoded protein: CASSLRVAGANEQFF. The gene calls are TRBV5-4 and TRBJ2-1; 9 bases agree with TRBD2. The germline CDR1 and CDR2 sequences are SGHNT and YYREEE (reference sequence). V lost 1 base and J lost 7; bases outside the gene matches: 6. This CDR3 comprises 15 residues.

V and J are TRBV20-1 and TRBJ1-5; TRBD1 aligns across 7 bases. CDR1 is DFQATT and CDR2 is SNEGSKA in the germline V gene (reference sequence). The ends lost 3 bases at V and 2 bases at J; junction bases unmatched: 7. The CDR3 loop spans 15 amino acids. CDR3 amino acids: CSASPNRGGNQPQHF. The CDR3 nucleotides are TGCAGTGCTAGTCCGAACAGGGGTGGCAATCAGCCCCAGCATTTT.

The J gene is TRBJ2-1, the V gene TRBV2; D might be TRBD2 (6 bases). This CDR3 spans 15 amino acids. The germline gives CDR1 SNHLY, CDR2 FYNNEI. V was clipped by 8 bases and J by 3 bases, with 17 bases between them. This CDR3 reads CASGRGVAVYNEQFF. The CDR3 region has the DNA TGTGCCAGCGGCCGTGGGGTAGCGGTCTACAATGAGCAGTTCTTC.

The V and J genes are TRBV11-2 and TRBJ2-3; possibly TRBD1 for D (5 bases). Germline lookup yields CDR1 SGHAT and CDR2 FQNNGV. The germline V and J ends were trimmed by 1 base and 3 bases, with 11 bases remaining between them. This CDR3 region has 15 residues. The CDR3 here is CASSLAGQGTDTQYF. The CDR3 region has the DNA TGTGCCAGCAGCTTAGCTGGGCAGGGAACAGATACGCAGTATTTT.

V usage is TRBV11-2 and J usage is TRBJ2-5, with TRBD2 as a possible D gene (6 bases). The V gene's germline CDR1 is SGHAT and CDR2 FQNNGV. This CDR3 is 18 amino acids long. Trimming shortened V by 3 bases and J by 4 bases, and 24 bases separated the two germline ends. CDR3 sequence: CASSLGFGGTWKVETQYF. CDR3 sequence (DNA): TGTGCCAGCAGCTTGGGGTTTGGGGGGACGTGGAAGGTAGAGACCCAGTACTTC.

This sequence joins TRBV19 and TRBJ2-1, with TRBD2 as a possible D gene (6 bases). The CDR3 loop spans 15 amino acids. From germline, CDR1 is LNHDA and CDR2 SQIVND (reference sequence). Trimming shortened V by 4 bases and J by 1 base, and 11 bases separated the two germline ends. This CDR3 reads CASSRGVISYNEQFF. CDR3 nucleotides: TGTGCCAGTAGTAGGGGGGTGATTTCCTACAATGAGCAGTTCTTC.

This clone is a singleton in its sample. The V call is TRBV28, the J call TRBJ1-1; 10 nucleotides line up with TRBD1. The junction had 17 bases not matched to a gene; V was cut back by 4 bases and J by 0 bases. This CDR3 comprises 20 residues. From germline, CDR1 is MDHEN and CDR2 SYDVKM. CDR3 nucleotides: TGTGCCAGCAGTTCGATCCCGGGACAGGGGTTGAGGATAATGAACACTGAAGCTTTCTTT. It specifies CASSSIPGQGLRIMNTEAFF.

This clone was found a few times. Written as DNA, the CDR3 is TGTGCCATCAGCGCCGGACTAGCGGGCTCCTACAATGAGCAGTTCTTC. Its translation is CAISAGLAGSYNEQFF. The chain employs TRBV10-3 and TRBJ2-1; TRBD2 matches at 11 bases. The CDR3 covers 16 residues. Germline V gene data show CDR1 as ENHRY and CDR2 as SYGVKD. V was pared by 6 bases and J by 0 bases, with 4 bases of the junction left unmatched.

V usage is TRBV9 and J usage is TRBJ1-3; D is perhaps TRBD1 (6 bases). Germline-derived CDR1 and CDR2 are SGDLS and YYNGEE. Trimming shortened V by 3 bases and J by 3 bases, and 19 bases separated the two germline ends. This CDR3 is built from 17 residues. The CDR3 DNA reads TGTGCCAGCAGCGACGACCTGAGGGGGGGAGGTGGAAACACCATATATTTT. Residues: CASSDDLRGGGGNTIYF.

The chain recombines TRBV2 with TRBJ1-4; 11 bases map to TRBD1. The CDR3 is 18 residues long. V was clipped by 3 bases and J by 0 bases; unmatched bases: 6. Germline V lookup: CDR1 SNHLY, CDR2 FYNNEI. The CDR3 spells CASSDGQGARATNEKLFF. Written as DNA, the CDR3 is TGTGCCAGCAGTGATGGACAGGGGGCTCGGGCAACTAATGAAAAACTGTTTTTT.

The chain links TRBV19 to TRBJ1-2; tentatively, D is TRBD1 (6 bases). The CDR3 contains 14 residues. With 5 bases removed from V and 5 bases from J, the gap between germline ends came to 15 bases. Germline CDR1 reads LNHDA; CDR2 reads SQIVND (reference sequence). The CDR3 DNA reads as TGTGCCAGTAGTTCCCCCGACAGGTATTATGGCTACACCTTC. Its translation: CASSSPDRYYGYTF.

The J gene is TRBJ1-3, the V gene TRBV9, with D uncertain. The CDR3 runs to 16 residues. V was clipped by 0 bases and J by 1 base, with 11 bases between them. Germline V gene data show CDR1 as SGDLS and CDR2 as YYNGEE. The CDR3 nucleotides read TGTGCCAGCAGCGTAGGAGAGATCTCTTCTGGAAACACCATATATTTT. Protein sequence: CASSVGEISSGNTIYF. The full variable domain, in which reference TRBV9 and TRBJ1-3 provide the parts outside the CDR3, is DSGVTQTPKHLITATGQRVTLRCSPRSGDLSVYWYQQSLDQGLQFLIQYYNGEERAKGNILERFSAQQFPDLHSELNLSSLELGDSALYFCASSVGEISSGNTIYFGEGSWLTVV.

The chain carries TRBV7-2 and TRBJ1-5; a weak D match, TRBD1 (6 bases). From germline, CDR1 is SGHTA and CDR2 FQGNSA. The CDR3 is 14 residues long. Trimming took 4 bases from V and 2 from J, leaving 9 bases between them. CDR3 DNA sequence: TGTGCCAGCAGCTGGGACACGGGCAATCAGCCCCAGCATTTT. Translating it yields CASSWDTGNQPQHF.

The chain uses TRBV11-3 and TRBJ2-5, with 7 positions matching TRBD1. The J segment lost 2 bases and the V segment lost 2 bases, leaving 8 bases of the junction unmatched. The germline CDR1 and CDR2 sequences are SGHNT and YENEEA. The CDR3 spans 16 residues. CDR3 nucleotide sequence: TGTGCCAGCAGCTTATCTCGAGACAGGGTACAAGAGACCCAGTACTTC. It yields the protein CASSLSRDRVQETQYF.